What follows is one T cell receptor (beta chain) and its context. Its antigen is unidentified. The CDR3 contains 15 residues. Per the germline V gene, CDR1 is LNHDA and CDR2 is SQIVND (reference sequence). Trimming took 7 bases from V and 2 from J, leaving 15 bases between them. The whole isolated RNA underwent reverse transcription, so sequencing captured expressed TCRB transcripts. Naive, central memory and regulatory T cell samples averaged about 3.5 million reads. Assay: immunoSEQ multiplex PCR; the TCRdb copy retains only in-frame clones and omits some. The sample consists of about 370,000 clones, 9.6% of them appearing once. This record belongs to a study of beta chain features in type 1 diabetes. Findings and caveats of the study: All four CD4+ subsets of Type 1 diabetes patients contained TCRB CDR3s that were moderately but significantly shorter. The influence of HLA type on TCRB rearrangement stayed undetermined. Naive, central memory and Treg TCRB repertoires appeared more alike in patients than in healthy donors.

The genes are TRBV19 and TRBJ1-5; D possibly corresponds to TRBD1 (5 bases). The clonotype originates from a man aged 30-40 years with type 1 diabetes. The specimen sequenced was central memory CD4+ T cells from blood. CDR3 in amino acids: CASTYQGNGNQPQHF. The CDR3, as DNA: TGTGCCAGTACCTATCAGGGAAATGGCAATCAGCCCCAGCATTTT.